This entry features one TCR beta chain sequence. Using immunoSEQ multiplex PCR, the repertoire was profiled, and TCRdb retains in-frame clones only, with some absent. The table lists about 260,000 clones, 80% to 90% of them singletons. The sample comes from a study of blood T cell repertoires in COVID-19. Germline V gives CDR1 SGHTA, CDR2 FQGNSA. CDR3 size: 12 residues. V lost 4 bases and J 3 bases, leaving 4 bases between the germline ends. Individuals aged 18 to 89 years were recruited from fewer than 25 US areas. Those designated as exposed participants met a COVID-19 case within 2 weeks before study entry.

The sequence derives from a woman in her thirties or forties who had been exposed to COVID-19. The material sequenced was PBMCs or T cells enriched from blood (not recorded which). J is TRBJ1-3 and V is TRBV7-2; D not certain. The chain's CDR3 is CASSSYGNTIYF. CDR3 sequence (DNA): TGTGCCAGCAGCTCCTATGGAAACACCATATATTTT.